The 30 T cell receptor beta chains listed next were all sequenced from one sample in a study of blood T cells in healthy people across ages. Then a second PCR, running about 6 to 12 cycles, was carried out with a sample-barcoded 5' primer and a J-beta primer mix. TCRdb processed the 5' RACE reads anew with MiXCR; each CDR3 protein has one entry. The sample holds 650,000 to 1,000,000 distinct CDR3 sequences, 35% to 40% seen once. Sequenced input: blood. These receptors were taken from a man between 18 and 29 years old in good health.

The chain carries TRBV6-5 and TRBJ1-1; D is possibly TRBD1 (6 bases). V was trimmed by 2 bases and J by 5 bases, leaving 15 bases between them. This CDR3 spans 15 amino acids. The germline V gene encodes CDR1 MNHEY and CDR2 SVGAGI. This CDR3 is CASSYPQGGKTEAFF. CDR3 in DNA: TGTGCCAGCAGTTACCCACAGGGAGGGAAAACTGAAGCTTTCTTT.

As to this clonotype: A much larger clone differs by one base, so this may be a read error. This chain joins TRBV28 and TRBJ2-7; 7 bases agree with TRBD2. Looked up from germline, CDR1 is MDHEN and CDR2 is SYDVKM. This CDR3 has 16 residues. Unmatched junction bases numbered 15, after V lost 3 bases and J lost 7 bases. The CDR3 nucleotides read TGTGCCAGCAGTTTTCTCAGGGACTCGGGAGGCGATGAGCAGTACTTC. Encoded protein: CASSFLRDSGGDEQYF.

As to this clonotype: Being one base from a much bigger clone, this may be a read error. The CDR3 here is CASSLVEAGGASYSEQFF. The CDR3 nucleotides read TGTGCCAGCAGCTTGGTTGAGGCCGGGGGGGCCTCCTACAGTGAGCAGTTCTTC. The chain uses TRBV5-4 and TRBJ2-1; TRBD2 matches 8 bases. This CDR3 is built from 18 residues. CDR1 is SGHNT and CDR2 is YYREEE in the germline V gene (reference sequence).

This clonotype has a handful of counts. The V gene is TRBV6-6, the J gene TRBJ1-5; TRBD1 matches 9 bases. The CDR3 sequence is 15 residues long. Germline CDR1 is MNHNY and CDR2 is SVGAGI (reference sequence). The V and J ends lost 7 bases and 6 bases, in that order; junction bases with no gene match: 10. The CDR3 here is CASNPGTGFSQPQHF. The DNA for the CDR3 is TGTGCCAGCAACCCCGGGACAGGGTTTTCTCAGCCCCAGCATTTT.

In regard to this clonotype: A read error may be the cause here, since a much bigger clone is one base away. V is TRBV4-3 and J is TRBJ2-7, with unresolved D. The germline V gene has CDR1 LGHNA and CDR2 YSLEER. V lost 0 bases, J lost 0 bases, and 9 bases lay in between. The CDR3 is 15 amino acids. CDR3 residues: CASSQEDGYSYEQYF. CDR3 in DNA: TGCGCCAGCAGCCAAGAGGACGGGTACTCCTACGAGCAGTACTTC.

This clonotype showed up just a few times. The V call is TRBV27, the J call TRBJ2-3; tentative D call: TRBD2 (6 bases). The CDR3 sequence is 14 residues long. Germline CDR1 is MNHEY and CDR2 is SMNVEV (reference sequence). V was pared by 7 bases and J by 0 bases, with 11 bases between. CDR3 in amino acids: CASMRGYSTDTQYF. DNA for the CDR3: TGTGCCAGCATGCGGGGCTATAGCACAGATACGCAGTATTTT.

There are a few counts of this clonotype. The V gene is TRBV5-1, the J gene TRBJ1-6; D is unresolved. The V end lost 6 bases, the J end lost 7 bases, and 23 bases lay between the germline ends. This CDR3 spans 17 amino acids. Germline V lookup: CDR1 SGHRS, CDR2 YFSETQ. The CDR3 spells CASNSGERSGRNSPLHF. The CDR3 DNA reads TGCGCCAGCAACTCCGGCGAGCGCAGCGGGCGAAATTCACCCCTCCACTTT.

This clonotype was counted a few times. The CDR3 nucleotides are TGCAGTGCTAGCGAACCTGGAACCGGGATCAGCACAGATACGCAGTATTTT. This translates into CSASEPGTGISTDTQYF. The rearrangement joins TRBV20-1 to TRBJ2-3, with D perhaps TRBD2 (5 bases). Germline CDR1 reads DFQATT; CDR2 reads SNEGSKA (reference sequence). This CDR3 region has 17 residues. Between the trimmed V and J ends, which lost 3 bases and 0 bases, there was a span of 19 bases.

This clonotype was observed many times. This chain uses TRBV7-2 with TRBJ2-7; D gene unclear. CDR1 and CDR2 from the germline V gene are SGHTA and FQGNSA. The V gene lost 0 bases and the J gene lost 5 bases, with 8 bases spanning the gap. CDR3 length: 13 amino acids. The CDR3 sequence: CASSLARPDEQYF. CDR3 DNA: TGTGCCAGCAGCTTAGCGCGCCCGGACGAGCAGTACTTC.

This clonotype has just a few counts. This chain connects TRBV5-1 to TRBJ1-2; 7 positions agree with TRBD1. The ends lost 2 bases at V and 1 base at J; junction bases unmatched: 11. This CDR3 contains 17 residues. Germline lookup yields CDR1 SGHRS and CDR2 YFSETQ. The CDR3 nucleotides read TGCGCCAGCAGCTTATGGACAGGAGCAGGGGTTAACTATGGCTACACCTTC. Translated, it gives CASSLWTGAGVNYGYTF.

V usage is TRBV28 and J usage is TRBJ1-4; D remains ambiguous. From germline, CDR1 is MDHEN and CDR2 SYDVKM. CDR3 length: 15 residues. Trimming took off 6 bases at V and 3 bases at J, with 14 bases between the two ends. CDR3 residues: CASSMSGIPNEKLFF. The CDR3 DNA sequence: TGTGCCAGCAGCATGAGCGGGATTCCTAATGAAAAACTGTTTTTT.

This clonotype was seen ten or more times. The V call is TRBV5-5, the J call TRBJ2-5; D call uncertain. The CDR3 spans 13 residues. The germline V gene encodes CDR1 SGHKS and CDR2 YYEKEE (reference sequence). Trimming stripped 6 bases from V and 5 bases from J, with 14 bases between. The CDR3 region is CASNRLQGETQYF. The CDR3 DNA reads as TGTGCCAGCAATCGACTCCAAGGGGAGACCCAGTACTTC.

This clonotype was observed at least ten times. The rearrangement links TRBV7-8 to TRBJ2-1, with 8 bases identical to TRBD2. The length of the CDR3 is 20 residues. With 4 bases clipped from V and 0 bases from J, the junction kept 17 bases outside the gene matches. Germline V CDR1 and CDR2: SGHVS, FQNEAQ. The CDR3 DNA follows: TGTGCCAGCAGCTGGGGGATGGGGCGGGGGGCCTTAAGCTCCTACAATGAGCAGTTCTTC. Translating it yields CASSWGMGRGALSSYNEQFF.

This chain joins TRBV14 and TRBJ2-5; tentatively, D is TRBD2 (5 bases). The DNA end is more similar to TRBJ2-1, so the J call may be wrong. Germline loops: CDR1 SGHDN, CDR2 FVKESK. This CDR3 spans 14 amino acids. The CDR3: CASSQEAGAETQFF. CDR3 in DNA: TGTGCCAGCAGCCAAGAGGCGGGCGCGGAGACCCAGTTCTTC.

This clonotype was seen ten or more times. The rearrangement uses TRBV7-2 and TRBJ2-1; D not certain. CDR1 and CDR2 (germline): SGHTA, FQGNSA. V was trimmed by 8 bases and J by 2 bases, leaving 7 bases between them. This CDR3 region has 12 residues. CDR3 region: CASGFTYNEQFF. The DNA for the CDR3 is TGTGCCAGCGGGTTCACCTACAATGAGCAGTTCTTC.

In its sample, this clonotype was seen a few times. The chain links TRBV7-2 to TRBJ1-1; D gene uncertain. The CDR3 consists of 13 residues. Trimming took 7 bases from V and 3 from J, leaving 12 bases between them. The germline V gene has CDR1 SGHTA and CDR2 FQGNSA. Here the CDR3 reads CASTLPAYTEAFF. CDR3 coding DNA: TGTGCCAGCACCCTTCCCGCTTACACTGAAGCTTTCTTT.

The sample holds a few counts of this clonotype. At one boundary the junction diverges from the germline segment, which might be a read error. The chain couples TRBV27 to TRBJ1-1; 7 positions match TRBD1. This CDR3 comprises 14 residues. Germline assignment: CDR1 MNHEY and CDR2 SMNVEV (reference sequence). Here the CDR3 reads CAGRGVAPNTEAFF. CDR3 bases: TGTGCCGGCAGGGGGGTGGCTCCGAACACTGAAGCTTTCTTT.

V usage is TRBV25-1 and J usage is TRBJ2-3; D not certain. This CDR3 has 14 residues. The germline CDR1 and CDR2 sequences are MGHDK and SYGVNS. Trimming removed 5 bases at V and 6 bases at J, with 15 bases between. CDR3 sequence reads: CASSKVLDADTQYF. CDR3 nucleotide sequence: TGTGCCAGCAGTAAGGTCCTAGACGCGGATACGCAGTATTTT.

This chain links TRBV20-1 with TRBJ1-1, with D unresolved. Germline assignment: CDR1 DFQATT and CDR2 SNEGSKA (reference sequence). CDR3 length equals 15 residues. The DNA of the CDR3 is TGCAATGCCACCGGACGGACTACGGAGACCACTGAAGCTTTCTTT. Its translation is CNATGRTTETTEAFF.

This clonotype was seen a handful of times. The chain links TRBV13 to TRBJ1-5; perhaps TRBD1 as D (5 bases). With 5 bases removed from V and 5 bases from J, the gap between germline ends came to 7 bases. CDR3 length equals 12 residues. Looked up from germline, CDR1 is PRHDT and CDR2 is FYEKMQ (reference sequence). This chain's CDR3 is CASSKGDQPQHF. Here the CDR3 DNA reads TGTGCCAGCAGCAAAGGGGATCAGCCCCAGCATTTT.

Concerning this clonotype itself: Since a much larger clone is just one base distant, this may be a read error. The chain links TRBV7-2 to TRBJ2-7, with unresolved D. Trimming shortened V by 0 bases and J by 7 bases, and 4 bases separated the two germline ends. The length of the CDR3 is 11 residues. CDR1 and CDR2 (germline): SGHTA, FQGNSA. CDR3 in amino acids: CTSSLATEQYF. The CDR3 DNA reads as TGTACCAGCAGCTTAGCGACGGAGCAGTACTTC. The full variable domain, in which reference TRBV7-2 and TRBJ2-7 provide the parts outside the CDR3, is GAGVSQSPSNKVTEKGKDVELRCDPISGHTALYWYRQSLGQGLEFLIYFQGNSAPDKSGLPSDRFSAERTGGSVSTLTIQRTQQEDSAVYLCTSSLATEQYFGPGTRLTVT.

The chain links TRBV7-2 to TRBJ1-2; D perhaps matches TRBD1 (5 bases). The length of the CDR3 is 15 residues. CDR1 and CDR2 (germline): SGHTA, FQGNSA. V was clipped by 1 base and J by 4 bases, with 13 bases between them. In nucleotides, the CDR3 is TGTGCCAGCAGCTTAGGTCCAGGGTTAGGCTATGGCTACACCTTC. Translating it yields CASSLGPGLGYGYTF.

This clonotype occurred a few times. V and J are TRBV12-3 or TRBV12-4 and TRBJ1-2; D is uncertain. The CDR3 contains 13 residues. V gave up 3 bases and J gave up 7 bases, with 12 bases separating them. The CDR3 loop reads CASSFRQDFGYTF. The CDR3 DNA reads TGTGCCAGCAGTTTTCGCCAGGACTTTGGCTACACCTTC.

The CDR3 reads CASTLYDSGRFCGQYF. The CDR3 nucleotides are TGTGCCAGCACCCTATATGATAGCGGGCGTTTCTGCGGGCAGTACTTC. The V gene is TRBV6-6, the J gene TRBJ2-5, with 7 nucleotides matching TRBD2. This CDR3 is built from 16 residues. The V gene's germline CDR1 is MNHNY and CDR2 SVGAGI (reference sequence). Trimming at V came to 7 bases and at J to 11 bases, leaving 22 bases not matched to a gene.

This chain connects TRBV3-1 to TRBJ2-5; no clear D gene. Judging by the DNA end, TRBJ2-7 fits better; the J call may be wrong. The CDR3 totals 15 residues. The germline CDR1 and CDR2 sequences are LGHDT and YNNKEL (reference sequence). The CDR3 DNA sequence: TGTGCCAGCAGCCCCAGCCCCCTTCGAGGATACGAGCAGTACTTC. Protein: CASSPSPLRGYEQYF.

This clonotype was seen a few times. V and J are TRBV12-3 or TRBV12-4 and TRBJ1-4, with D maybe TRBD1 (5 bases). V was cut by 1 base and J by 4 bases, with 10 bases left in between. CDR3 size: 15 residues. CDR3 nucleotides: TGTGCCAGCAGTTTAGAGGCAGGGAATAATGAAAAACTGTTTTTT. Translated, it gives CASSLEAGNNEKLFF.

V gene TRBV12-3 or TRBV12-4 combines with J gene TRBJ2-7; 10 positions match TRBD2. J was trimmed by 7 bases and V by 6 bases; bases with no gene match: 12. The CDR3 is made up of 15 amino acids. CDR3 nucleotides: TGTGCCAGCAGGGAGCGGGGGGGCCTACACAATGAGCAGTACTTC. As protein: CASRERGGLHNEQYF.

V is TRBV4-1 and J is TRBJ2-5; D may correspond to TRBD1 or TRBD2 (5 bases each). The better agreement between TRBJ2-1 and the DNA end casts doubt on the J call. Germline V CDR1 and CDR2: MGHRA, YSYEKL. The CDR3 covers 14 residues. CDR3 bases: TGCGCCAGCAGCCAAGTTGAGGGGCAAGAGACCCAGTTCTTC. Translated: CASSQVEGQETQFF.

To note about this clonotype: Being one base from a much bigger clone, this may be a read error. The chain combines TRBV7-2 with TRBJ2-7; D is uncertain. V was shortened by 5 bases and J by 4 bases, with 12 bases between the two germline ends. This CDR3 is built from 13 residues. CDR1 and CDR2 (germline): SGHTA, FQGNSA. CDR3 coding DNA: TGTGCCAGCAGCCACAACCCTTTATACGAGCAGTACTTC. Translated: CASSHNPLYEQYF. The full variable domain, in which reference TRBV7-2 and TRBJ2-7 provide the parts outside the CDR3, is GAGVSQSPSNKVTEKGKDVELRCDPISGHTALYWYRQSLGQGLEFLIYFQGNSAPDKSGLPSDRFSAERTGGSVSTLTIQRTQQEDSAVYLCASSHNPLYEQYFGPGTRLTVT.

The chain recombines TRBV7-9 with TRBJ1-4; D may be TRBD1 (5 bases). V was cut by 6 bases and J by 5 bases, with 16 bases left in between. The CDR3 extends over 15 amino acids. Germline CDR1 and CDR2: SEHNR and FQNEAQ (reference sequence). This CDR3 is CASSFTTATNEKLFF. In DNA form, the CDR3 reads TGTGCCAGCAGTTTCACGACAGCGACGAATGAAAAACTGTTTTTT. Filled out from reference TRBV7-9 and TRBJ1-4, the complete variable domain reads DTGVSQNPRHKITKRGQNVTFRCDPISEHNRLYWYRQTLGQGPEFLTYFQNEAQLEKSRLLSDRFSAERPKGSFSTLEIQRTEQGDSAMYLCASSFTTATNEKLFFGSGTQLSVL.